Included here is one TCR beta chain sequence, with context. Which antigen it targets is not known. Base qualities are missing; no much larger clone stands one base away. The sample belongs to a study of beta chain features in type 1 diabetes (dated by TCRdb to between 2017 and 2018). Looking at the study overall: Patients and healthy donors did not differ in mean age, gender distribution, total cell number or subset yield. Naive and central memory subsets were obtained from all 30 or so donors, but regulatory and stem cell-like memory subsets were isolated from only 8 patients and roughly eight healthy donors. A total of 107,917,701 sorted cells were examined across all samples, and RNA yield correlated strongly with the number of cells per subset. The study compared the TCRB repertoires of sorted circulating CD4+ T cell subsets in recently diagnosed type 1 diabetes patients with those in matched healthy donors.

Broader findings and caveats from the paper: Shorter templates might be favored by PCR, yet because patient and control samples were amplified and corrected together, any such skew would affect both groups equally. HLA sub-analyses involved small numbers of individuals, so any influence of HLA type on TCRB rearrangement remained unresolved. Because cDNA was sequenced instead of genomic DNA, highly expressing activated cells could be over-represented, though the groups showed no difference in activation or CD3 levels. A moderate but significant shortening of TCRB CDR3 length was observed in type 1 diabetes patients in all four CD4+ subsets. Naive, central memory and regulatory TCRB repertoires appeared to be more alike among patients than among healthy donors. Fewer insertions and more nucleotide deletions at VDJ recombination sites were observed in patients with type 1 diabetes, implying thymic rearrangement abnormalities.

The entire isolated RNA was reverse transcribed using the High Capacity cDNA Reverse Transcription Kit, and thus expressed TCRB transcripts were sequenced. Deep immunoSEQ sequencing was applied to naive, central memory and regulatory T cell samples, giving an average of about 3.8 million total reads per sample. Sorted cells were lysed in RLT buffer, and RNA was extracted using DNase-treated RNeasy Micro or Mini kits according to cell number. Each cell subset was processed on its own to prevent cross-contamination, while patient and healthy donor samples were processed together. TCRB sequences were amplified from cDNA with the immunoSEQ multiplex PCR, producing 87-bp fragments spanning the CDR3 region. Sequencing of the amplicons was performed on the Illumina HiSeq platform. Processing in the source paper ran as follows. Synthetic template baselines were used to correct PCR bias computationally, reads within Hamming distance 2 were collapsed, and singletons that could not be merged were discarded. Reads were aligned against IMGT so that V, D and J genes, CDR3 length and insertions or deletions at six rearrangement sites could be assigned. Within each subset, clonotype counts were normalized to sorted cell number, after which true diversity and Gini coefficients were computed with the tcR R package. Repertoire sharing was quantified using the overlap coefficient calculated on TCRB nucleotide sequences. TCRdb obtained this table from immuneACCESS and retained in-frame rearrangements with V and J assigned. These tables miss some clones; where compared with another copy, unresolved V genes account for less than half of the shortfall, and the remainder is unexplained. V, J and clone size were drawn from that table, and D and trimming were deduced from the DNA. The sample profile shows over 120,000 clones; approximately 13% of them were found once. The top ten constitute 1.3% of the sample.

V lost 6 bases and J lost 2 bases; the stretch between them is 5 bases long. Counted from cysteine to phenylalanine, this CDR3 has 11 amino acids. The only DNA kept is the CDR3, 33 bases in frame from the first base. Sequences MNHNS (CDR1) and SASEGT (CDR2) are obtained from the germline V gene. Each donor gave one peripheral blood draw, approximately 110 mL on average, collected into heparinised tubes. Using a panel that included CD45RO, CCR7, CD25, CD127, CD95 and CD27, naive, central memory, regulatory and stem cell-like memory CD4+ T cells were sorted on a BD FACSAria II. Purity was above 98% for every sorted population. PBMCs were separated immediately by Lymphoprep density gradient centrifugation and were stained directly, without being cultured. Samples were stained and sorted in pairs, with one healthy donor and one patient per experiment, so that batch effects were minimized.

This TCR came from a man aged 18 to 35 with type 1 diabetes. Sequencing was performed on central memory CD4+ T cells from blood. The chain couples TRBV6-1 to TRBJ2-7; the D gene identity is not certain. The DNA is as follows: TGTGCCAGCAGCTCCGCCTACGAGCAGTACTTC. Translation gives CASSSAYEQYF.